A single sample gave rise to the 30 T cell receptor beta chains below, sequenced in a study of T cell responses to AZD1222 COVID-19 vaccine. The method was immunoSEQ multiplex PCR; TCRdb's version includes in-frame clones alone and lacks a portion of them. The data hold approximately 140,000 clones, with more than 85% observed a single time. The sequences come from peripheral blood, collected 28 days after the second AZD1222 dose. Receptor source: an adult who received the AZD1222 COVID-19 vaccine.

The chain carries TRBV6-5 and TRBJ2-2; D is uncertain. Trimming took 0 bases from V and 4 from J, leaving 9 bases between them. The CDR3 extends over 15 amino acids. In germline, CDR1 is MNHEY, CDR2 SVGAGI. The CDR3 sequence: CASSYSIEVTGELFF. As DNA, the CDR3 is TGTGCCAGCAGTTACTCGATTGAGGTCACCGGGGAGCTGTTTTTT.

The genes are TRBV28 and TRBJ1-1; weak D call: TRBD1 (6 bases). Germline CDR1 reads MDHEN; CDR2 reads SYDVKM. The CDR3 contains 16 residues. Trimming took off 4 bases at V and 10 bases at J, with 25 bases between the two ends. Here the CDR3 reads CASSYRTGHHLLPAFF. DNA of the CDR3: TGTGCCAGCAGTTACCGAACGGGACACCATCTCCTACCAGCTTTCTTT.

The rearrangement uses TRBV4-1 and TRBJ1-4; a weak D match, TRBD1 (6 bases). The CDR3 runs 16 residues. Trimming stripped 4 bases from V and 4 bases from J, with 16 bases between. Germline loops: CDR1 MGHRA, CDR2 YSYEKL. Written as DNA, the CDR3 is TGCGCCAGCAGCCTCCGCCGGGACACAGATAATGAAAAACTGTTTTTT. Encoded protein: CASSLRRDTDNEKLFF.

V is TRBV27 and J is TRBJ2-2, with 9 bases lining up with TRBD1. V gave up 6 bases and J gave up 3 bases; unmatched junction bases: 8. The CDR3 sequence is 16 residues long. The germline V gene has CDR1 MNHEY and CDR2 SMNVEV (reference sequence). CDR3 residues: CASRTPGTGHTGELFF. The CDR3 DNA is TGTGCCAGCAGAACCCCCGGGACAGGGCACACCGGGGAGCTGTTTTTT.

This chain uses TRBV7-9 with TRBJ2-7; 7 bases are a match to TRBD2. J lost 3 bases, V lost 5 bases, and 4 bases had no gene match. Germline assignment: CDR1 SEHNR and CDR2 FQNEAQ (reference sequence). There are 13 residues in the CDR3. CDR3 residues: CASSPGGGYEQYV. CDR3 nucleotide sequence: TGTGCCAGCAGCCCTGGCGGGGGCTACGAGCAGTACGTC.

The rearrangement links TRBV6-5 to TRBJ2-7; D is possibly TRBD1 or TRBD2 (5 bases each). Between the trimmed V and J ends, which lost 4 bases and 2 bases, there was a span of 18 bases. This CDR3 region has 16 residues. Germline-derived CDR1 and CDR2 are MNHEY and SVGAGI. The CDR3 is CASSSTRDAITYEQYF. The CDR3 bases are TGTGCCAGCAGTTCCACTCGGGACGCAATAACCTACGAGCAGTACTTC.

This chain joins TRBV6-2 or TRBV6-3 and TRBJ2-5; weak D call: TRBD1 (5 bases). This CDR3 spans 14 amino acids. V was cut by 3 bases and J by 7 bases, with 15 bases left in between. Germline V lookup: CDR1 MNHEY, CDR2 SVGEGT. For the CDR3, the DNA is TGTGCCAGCAGTTATGACAGCCCTACGGGGACCCAGTACTTC. Protein sequence: CASSYDSPTGTQYF.

This rearrangement joins TRBV5-1 to TRBJ2-5, with D tentatively TRBD2 (6 bases). The germline CDR1 and CDR2 sequences are SGHRS and YFSETQ. The CDR3 is 13 residues long. The V and J ends lost 3 bases and 5 bases respectively, with 11 bases between them. CDR3 bases: TGCGCCAGCAGCTGGGGACTGGCGGAGACCCAGTACTTC. This gives the protein CASSWGLAETQYF.

In this sample, this clone turned up once. The V gene is TRBV7-9, the J gene TRBJ1-2; D call uncertain. Germline assignment: CDR1 SEHNR and CDR2 FQNEAQ (reference sequence). The CDR3 extends over 13 amino acids. Between the trimmed V and J ends, which lost 1 base and 7 bases, there was a span of 10 bases. The CDR3 region has the DNA TGTGCCAGCAGCTTAGAATCGGAGGGTGGCTACACCTTC. Its protein product is CASSLESEGGYTF. Complete variable domain (other parts from reference TRBV7-9 and TRBJ1-2): DTGVSQNPRHKITKRGQNVTFRCDPISEHNRLYWYRQTLGQGPEFLTYFQNEAQLEKSRLLSDRFSAERPKGSFSTLEIQRTEQGDSAMYLCASSLESEGGYTFGSGTRLTVV.

This rearrangement joins TRBV30 to TRBJ2-1, with 9 bases lining up with TRBD2. The CDR3 is 13 residues long. Germline V gene lookup returns CDR1 GTSNPN and CDR2 SVGIG (reference sequence). V gave up 6 bases and J gave up 10 bases; unmatched junction bases: 10. The CDR3 protein is CACRAGGPLEQFF. The CDR3 region has the DNA TGTGCCTGCAGGGCGGGAGGGCCGCTCGAGCAGTTCTTC.

This clone appeared a few times. J is TRBJ1-2 and V is TRBV2, with a weak D call TRBD1 (6 bases). This CDR3 has 14 amino acids. With 9 bases removed from V and 8 bases from J, the gap between germline ends came to 22 bases. From germline, CDR1 is SNHLY and CDR2 FYNNEI. CDR3 loop: CARTDSQGHGGYTF. In nucleotides, the CDR3 is TGTGCCAGAACGGACAGCCAAGGGCATGGAGGCTACACCTTC.

The J gene is TRBJ1-2, the V gene TRBV5-1; 7 nucleotides match TRBD1. J gave up 2 bases and V 4 bases, and 5 bases lay outside the gene matches. Germline assignment: CDR1 SGHRS and CDR2 YFSETQ. The CDR3 runs 14 residues. Written as DNA, the CDR3 is TGCGCCAGCAGCCCGAACAGGGGAAACTATGGCTACACCTTC. Amino acid sequence: CASSPNRGNYGYTF.

The chain couples TRBV6-1 to TRBJ1-2; 7 bases map to TRBD1. The CDR3 consists of 13 residues. Looked up from germline, CDR1 is MNHNS and CDR2 is SASEGT. With V trimmed by 1 base and J by 8 bases, 4 bases remained unmatched. CDR3 sequence (DNA): TGTGCCAGCAGTGAAGAGGGGGCAAGAGGCTACACCTTC. This gives the protein CASSEEGARGYTF.

The rearrangement joins TRBV2 to TRBJ2-1, with 13 nucleotides matching TRBD2. Per the germline V gene, CDR1 is SNHLY and CDR2 is FYNNEI. The CDR3 extends over 15 amino acids. The V gene end was trimmed by 3 bases and the J gene end by 6 bases; junction bases not matched to a gene: 2. CDR3 region: CASSEGLAGFNEQFF. The CDR3 nucleotides read TGTGCCAGCAGTGAGGGACTAGCGGGATTCAATGAGCAGTTCTTC.

The gene calls are TRBV10-3 and TRBJ1-5; no definite D call. The CDR3 runs 14 residues. V lost 3 bases and J lost 3, with 9 bases in between. CDR1 and CDR2 (germline): ENHRY, SYGVKD. CDR3 in amino acids: CAISDDTPNQPQHF. As DNA, the CDR3 is TGTGCCATCAGTGACGACACCCCCAATCAGCCCCAGCATTTT.

The V gene is TRBV2, the J gene TRBJ2-7; 9 nucleotides match TRBD1. The CDR3 totals 15 residues. Trimming cost V 7 bases and J 6 bases; bases outside gene matches: 13. The germline V gene has CDR1 SNHLY and CDR2 FYNNEI. CDR3 residues: CASTTKTGGFGEQYF. CDR3 in DNA: TGTGCCAGCACGACTAAGACAGGGGGATTTGGCGAGCAGTACTTC.

The sample holds one count of this clone. The chain recombines TRBV9 with TRBJ2-1; D could derive from TRBD1 or TRBD2 (5 bases each). V dropped 4 bases and J dropped 7 bases, with 18 bases sitting between them. From germline, CDR1 is SGDLS and CDR2 YYNGEE. The CDR3 is made up of 15 amino acids. CDR3 nucleotides: TGTGCCAGCAGCTCCGGGGCGGTAAAGCGGAATGAGCAGTTCTTC. This gives the protein CASSSGAVKRNEQFF.

This chain connects TRBV6-5 to TRBJ1-5; TRBD1 is a possible D gene (6 bases). CDR3 size: 14 residues. Trimming took off 6 bases at V and 5 bases at J, with 14 bases between the two ends. CDR1 and CDR2 (germline): MNHEY, SVGAGI. The CDR3 protein is CASSQGGHHQPQHF. CDR3 nucleotides: TGTGCCAGCAGCCAAGGGGGACATCATCAGCCCCAGCATTTT.

V is TRBV27 and J is TRBJ2-5, with TRBD1 as a possible D gene (6 bases). Germline V gene sequence: CDR1 MNHEY, CDR2 SMNVEV (reference sequence). CDR3 size: 13 residues. The V end was cut by 5 bases, the J end by 9 bases, with 16 bases between. The CDR3 region is CASSPRRSGAQYF. Here the CDR3 DNA reads TGTGCCAGCAGTCCAAGACGGTCAGGGGCCCAGTACTTC.

The genes are TRBV5-1 and TRBJ1-1; 7 bases are a match to TRBD1. The CDR3 is 14 residues long. Germline CDR1 reads SGHRS; CDR2 reads YFSETQ. After removal of 0 bases from V and 1 base from J, the junction contained 0 bases not matched to a gene. The CDR3 bases are TGCGCCAGCAGCTTGGGGACAGGGAACACTGAAGCTTTCTTT. Encoded protein: CASSLGTGNTEAFF.

V gene TRBV19 combines with J gene TRBJ1-6; no clear D. The CDR3 length is 16 residues. V was cut by 5 bases and J by 10 bases, with 21 bases left in between. The V gene's germline CDR1 is LNHDA and CDR2 SQIVND (reference sequence). CDR3 residues: CASSPEDSLRASPLHF. In nucleotides, the CDR3 is TGTGCCAGTAGTCCCGAGGACTCACTAAGGGCCTCACCCCTCCACTTT.

The genes are TRBV6-6 and TRBJ2-2, with D perhaps assigned TRBD1 or TRBD2 (6 bases each). The CDR3 runs 14 residues. V was cut by 0 bases and J by 7 bases, with 9 bases left in between. Per the germline V gene, CDR1 is MNHNY and CDR2 is SVGAGI (reference sequence). In DNA, the CDR3 is TGTGCCAGCAGTTACTCGGGGGGCGGCGGGGAGCTGTTTTTT. Residues: CASSYSGGGGELFF.

This clone was seen just once. The gene calls are TRBV2 and TRBJ2-2; 10 nucleotides match TRBD1. V lost 8 bases and J lost 6; bases outside the gene matches: 9. The CDR3 extends over 15 amino acids. Germline values: CDR1 SNHLY, CDR2 FYNNEI. The CDR3 loop reads CASGLDRGRAGELFF. The CDR3 DNA is TGTGCCAGCGGACTAGACAGGGGGCGCGCCGGGGAGCTGTTTTTT.

V is TRBV11-1 and J is TRBJ2-5; TRBD1 matches 7 bases. The CDR3 spans 14 residues. Germline trimming cut 5 bases from V and 2 bases from J; bases unmatched to any gene: 5. CDR1 and CDR2 from the germline V gene are SGHAT and FQDESV (reference sequence). CDR3 residues: CASSRGQFQETQYF. DNA of the CDR3: TGTGCCAGCAGCCGGGGACAGTTTCAAGAGACCCAGTACTTC.

A single count supports this clone. The chain has TRBV4-1 and TRBJ1-1, with D tentatively TRBD1 (5 bases). CDR3 length: 15 amino acids. Germline V gives CDR1 MGHRA, CDR2 YSYEKL. Deletions cut 3 bases from V and 1 base from J, with 12 bases between. DNA of the CDR3: TGCGCCAGCAGCCACGCCATTGGGGGGAACACTGAAGCTTTCTTT. Translating it yields CASSHAIGGNTEAFF.

This chain links TRBV19 with TRBJ1-6; D ambiguous. Germline V gene sequence: CDR1 LNHDA, CDR2 SQIVND (reference sequence). V was clipped by 9 bases and J by 9 bases, with 15 bases between them. The CDR3 is made up of 13 amino acids. The CDR3 sequence is CASGPWATSPLHF. In nucleotides, the CDR3 is TGTGCCAGCGGGCCCTGGGCGACTTCACCCCTCCACTTT.

J is TRBJ2-1 and V is TRBV20-1; D not certain. V lost 0 bases and J lost 6, with 3 bases in between. The CDR3 extends over 11 amino acids. Germline CDR1 reads DFQATT; CDR2 reads SNEGSKA (reference sequence). CDR3 amino acids: CSAREVNEQFF. The DNA for the CDR3 is TGCAGTGCTAGAGAGGTCAATGAGCAGTTCTTC.

This chain's CDR3 is CASSPRRGSNTGELFF. The DNA for the CDR3 is TGTGCCAGTAGCCCCAGGCGGGGTTCGAACACCGGGGAGCTGTTTTTT. This chain joins TRBV19 and TRBJ2-2; D possibly corresponds to TRBD2 (6 bases). This CDR3 is 16 amino acids long. Germline V gene lookup returns CDR1 LNHDA and CDR2 SQIVND (reference sequence). With 6 bases removed from V and 0 bases from J, the gap between germline ends came to 14 bases.

The V and J genes are TRBV30 and TRBJ1-4; D not resolved. The CDR3 is 15 residues long. With 1 base removed from V and 6 bases from J, the gap between germline ends came to 15 bases. Per the germline V gene, CDR1 is GTSNPN and CDR2 is SVGIG (reference sequence). DNA of the CDR3: TGTGCCTGGAGTGGGTCTCATGGCCTCCATGAAAAACTGTTTTTT. Its protein product is CAWSGSHGLHEKLFF. Variable domain in full (rest from reference TRBV30 and TRBJ1-4): SQTIHQWPATLVQPVGSPLSLECTVEGTSNPNLYWYRQAAGRGLQLLFYSVGIGQISSEVPQNLSASRPQDRQFILSSKKLLLSDSGFYLCAWSGSHGLHEKLFFGSGTQLSVL.

The chain combines TRBV11-3 with TRBJ1-6, with unresolved D. Trimming stripped 5 bases from V and 8 bases from J, with 10 bases between. The CDR3 runs to 13 residues. Germline CDR1 SGHNT, CDR2 YENEEA. DNA of the CDR3: TGTGCCAGCAGCCTCAGTTGGGATTCACCCCTCCACTTT. Translated: CASSLSWDSPLHF.